This T cell receptor (beta chain) was obtained from a study of blood T cell repertoires in COVID-19. About the study: Whether acute or convalescent, the COVID-19 samples came from the United States, Italy and Spain. Sources were T cells, B-cell-depleted T cells, or PBMCs; the material itself was cDNA or gDNA.

This clone showed up just a few times. CDR1 SEHNR and CDR2 FQNEAQ come from the germline V gene (reference sequence). V lost 5 bases, J lost 4 bases, and 14 bases lay in between. The CDR3 spans 14 residues. Original processing notes: Researchers report that nucleated cell counts were estimated from reference gene primer amplification. Assay used: immunoSEQ multiplex PCR; TCRdb lists only in-frame clones, some missing. The V and J calls and clone size come from that table; D and trimming were worked out from the DNA. Here the sample spans tens of thousands of clones, 91% being singletons. The TCR sequence derives from a man between 60 and 70 years old with acute or convalescent COVID-19. Sequenced sample: peripheral blood. The rearrangement joins TRBV7-9 to TRBJ1-2; D possibly corresponds to TRBD1 (5 bases). CDR3 in DNA: TGTGCCAGCAGCGACAGACGGGCGTTCTATGGCTACACCTTC. Translated, it gives CASSDRRAFYGYTF.